This T cell receptor beta chain was found in a study of CD8+CD57+ T cells in acquired aplastic anemia. Per the germline V gene, CDR1 is SQVTM and CDR2 is ANQGSEA. This CDR3 contains 14 residues. With 5 bases removed from V and 2 bases from J, the gap between germline ends came to 13 bases. General observations from the study: Comparison of patients with controls identified about 27 shared CD8+ CDR3 sequences.

This clonotype was detected only a few times. Its specificity is not known. The TCR beta profiling, which covered VDJ combination and CDR3 sequence, was carried out using genomic DNA as the template. TCRdb redid the calling of the reads with MiXCR, one entry per CDR3 protein. The sample lists 35,000 to 45,000 distinct CDR3 sequences, 68% occurring once. Sample: sorted CD4+, CD8+, or CD8+CD57+ T cells (not recorded which) from PBMCs. This TCR was sampled from a human donor in good health, serving as a control. The chain links TRBV29-1 to TRBJ1-5; D is uncertain. CDR3 sequence (DNA): TGCAGCGTTCAGGACGGTTATGGCAATCAGCCCCAGCATTTT. Protein sequence: CSVQDGYGNQPQHF.